This TCR beta chain was identified during a study of persistence of HIV-infected CD4 T cells. Study-wide points: Antigen-responding cells were enriched for degenerate expanded CDR3beta sequences. Proviral oligoclonality tracked with TCR oligoclonality within the same sorted cells.

Sequencing used immunoSEQ version 4 in survey mode. Repertoires were generated with immunoSEQ multiplex PCR, while TCRdb's copy carries only in-frame clones and drops some. The sample has roughly 41,000 clones; 65% to 85% are singletons. The V gene's germline CDR1 is SGDLS and CDR2 YYNGEE. The V end lost 1 base, the J end lost 4 bases, and 16 bases lay between the germline ends. This CDR3 is built from 16 residues. For this clone: Its antigen is unknown.

The stimulus was lysate of CMV-infected fibroblasts, about 11 ug/mL. Sorted nonresponding memory CD4+ T cells were CD40L-negative, CD69-negative, CD45RO-high. The receptor's source is an adult man with HIV who was CMV-seropositive. J is TRBJ2-3 and V is TRBV9, with D perhaps given as TRBD1 or TRBD2 (6 bases each). The material sequenced was CD4+ T cells sorted from PBMCs after approximately 19-hour stimulation, taken from a patient who received antiretroviral therapy. CDR3 region: CASSVLSGGLPDTQYF. The DNA for the CDR3 is TGTGCCAGCAGCGTACTGTCTGGGGGGCTTCCAGATACGCAGTATTTT.